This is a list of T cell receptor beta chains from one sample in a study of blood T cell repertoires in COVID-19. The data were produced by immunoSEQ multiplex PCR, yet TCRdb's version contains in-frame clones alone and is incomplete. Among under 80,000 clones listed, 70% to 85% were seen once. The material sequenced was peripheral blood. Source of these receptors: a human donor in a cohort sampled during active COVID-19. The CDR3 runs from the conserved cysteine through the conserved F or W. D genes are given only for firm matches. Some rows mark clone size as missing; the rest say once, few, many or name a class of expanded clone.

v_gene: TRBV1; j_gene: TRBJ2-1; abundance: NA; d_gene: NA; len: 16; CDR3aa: CTSSRELAGVTNEQFF; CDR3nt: TGCACCAGCAGCCGGGAACTAGCGGGAGTCACAAATGAGCAGTTCTTC
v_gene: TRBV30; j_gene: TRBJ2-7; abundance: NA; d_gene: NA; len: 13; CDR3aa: CAWAQTMVGEQYF; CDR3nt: TGTGCCTGGGCCCAGACTATGGTCGGCGAGCAGTACTTC
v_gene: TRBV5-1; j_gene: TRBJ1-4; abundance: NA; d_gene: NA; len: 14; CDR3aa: CASSMDSLNEKLFF; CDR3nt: TGCGCCAGCAGCATGGACAGCCTTAATGAAAAACTGTTTTTT
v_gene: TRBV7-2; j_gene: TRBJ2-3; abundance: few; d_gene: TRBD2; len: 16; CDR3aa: CASSLRGGRGTDTQYF; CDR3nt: TGTGCCAGCAGCTTAAGGGGAGGGAGGGGAACAGATACGCAGTATTTT
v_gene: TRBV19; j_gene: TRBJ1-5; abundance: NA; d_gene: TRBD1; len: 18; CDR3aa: CASRAIGLTGDSNQPQHF; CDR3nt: TGTGCCAGTAGGGCTATAGGATTGACAGGGGATAGCAATCAGCCCCAGCATTTT
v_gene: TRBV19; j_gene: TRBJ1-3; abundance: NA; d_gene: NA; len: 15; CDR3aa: CASSIAVFSGNTIYF; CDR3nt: TGTGCCAGTAGTATCGCGGTTTTTTCTGGAAACACCATATATTTT
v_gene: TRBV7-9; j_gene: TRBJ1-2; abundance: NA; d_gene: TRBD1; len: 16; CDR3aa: CASSPQFLQGATGYTF; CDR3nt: TGTGCCAGCAGCCCCCAATTTCTACAGGGGGCGACGGGCTACACCTTC
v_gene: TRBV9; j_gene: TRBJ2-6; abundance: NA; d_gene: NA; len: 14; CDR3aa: CASSPSSGANVLTF; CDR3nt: TGTGCCAGCAGCCCCTCCTCTGGGGCCAACGTCCTGACTTTC
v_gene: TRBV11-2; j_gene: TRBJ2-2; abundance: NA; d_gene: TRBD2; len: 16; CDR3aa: CASSDGSGTNTGELFF; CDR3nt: TGTGCCAGCAGCGATGGTAGCGGGACGAACACCGGGGAGCTGTTTTTT
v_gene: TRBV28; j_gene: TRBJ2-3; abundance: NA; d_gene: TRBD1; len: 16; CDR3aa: CASSFSARQGTDTQYF; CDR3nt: TGTGCCAGCAGTTTCTCTGCTAGACAGGGTACAGATACGCAGTATTTT
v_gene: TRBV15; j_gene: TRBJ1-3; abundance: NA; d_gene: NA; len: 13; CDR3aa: CATSIYSGNTIYF; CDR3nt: TGTGCCACCAGCATATACTCTGGAAACACCATATATTTT
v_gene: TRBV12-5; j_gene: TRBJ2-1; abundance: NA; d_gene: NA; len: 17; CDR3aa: CASGWRNRENTYNEQFF; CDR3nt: TGTGCTAGTGGATGGAGAAACAGGGAGAACACCTACAATGAGCAGTTCTTC
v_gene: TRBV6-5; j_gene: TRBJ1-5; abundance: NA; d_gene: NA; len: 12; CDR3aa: CATHRSNQPQHF; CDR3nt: TGTGCCACCCATCGGAGCAATCAGCCCCAGCATTTT
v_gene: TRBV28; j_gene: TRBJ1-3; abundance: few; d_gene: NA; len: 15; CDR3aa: CASSGAGASGNTIYF; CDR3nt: TGTGCCAGCAGTGGGGCGGGGGCCTCTGGAAACACCATATATTTT
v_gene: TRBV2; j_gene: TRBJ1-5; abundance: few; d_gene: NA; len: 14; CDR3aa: CASSSRVENQPQHF; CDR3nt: TGTGCCAGCAGTAGCCGGGTCGAAAATCAGCCCCAGCATTTT
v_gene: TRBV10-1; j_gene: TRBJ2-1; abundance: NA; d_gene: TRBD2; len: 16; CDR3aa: CASSEALAGRYNEQFF; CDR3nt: TGCGCCAGCAGTGAGGCATTAGCGGGAAGGTACAATGAGCAGTTCTTC
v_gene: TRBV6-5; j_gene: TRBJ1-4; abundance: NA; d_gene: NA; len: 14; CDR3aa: CASRNRVLGEKLFF; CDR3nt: TGTGCCAGCAGAAACAGGGTTTTAGGAGAAAAACTGTTTTTT
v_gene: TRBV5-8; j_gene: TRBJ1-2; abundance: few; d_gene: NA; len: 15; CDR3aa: CASSPTGTASYGYTF; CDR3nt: TGTGCCAGCAGCCCCACAGGGACGGCTTCTTATGGCTACACCTTC
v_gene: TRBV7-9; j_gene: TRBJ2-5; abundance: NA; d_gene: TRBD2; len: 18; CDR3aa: CASSPPVGREAYQETQYF; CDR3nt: TGTGCCAGCAGCCCGCCGGTAGGACGGGAGGCTTACCAAGAGACCCAGTACTTC
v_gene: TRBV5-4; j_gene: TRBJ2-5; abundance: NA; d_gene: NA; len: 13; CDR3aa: CASSRDSGETQYF; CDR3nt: TGTGCCAGCAGCCGGGACTCTGGGGAGACCCAGTACTTC
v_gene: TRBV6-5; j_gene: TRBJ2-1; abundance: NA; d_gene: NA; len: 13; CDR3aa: CTSSYSTGNEQFF; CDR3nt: TGTACCAGCAGTTACTCGACTGGGAATGAGCAGTTCTTC
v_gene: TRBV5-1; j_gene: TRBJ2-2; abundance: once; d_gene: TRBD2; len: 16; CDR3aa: CASRPTSGSNTGELFF; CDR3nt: TGCGCCAGCAGGCCGACTAGCGGGTCGAACACCGGGGAGCTGTTTTTT
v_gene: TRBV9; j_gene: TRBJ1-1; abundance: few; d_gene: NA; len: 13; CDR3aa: CASSVVRSNEAFF; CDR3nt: TGTGCCAGCAGCGTAGTCCGGTCGAATGAAGCTTTCTTT
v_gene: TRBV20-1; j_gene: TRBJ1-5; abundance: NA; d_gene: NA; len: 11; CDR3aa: CSAGVEGPQHF; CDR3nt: TGCAGTGCAGGGGTGGAGGGGCCCCAGCATTTT
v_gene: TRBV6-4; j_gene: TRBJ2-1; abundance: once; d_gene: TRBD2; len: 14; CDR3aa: CASSELAGLVEQFF; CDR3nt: TGTGCCAGCAGTGAACTAGCGGGATTGGTTGAGCAGTTCTTC